This entry lists 23 T cell receptor beta chains sequenced from one sample in a study of blood T cell repertoires in COVID-19. Measured with immunoSEQ multiplex PCR; TCRdb has only the in-frame clones, and not every one. The sample includes over 150,000 clones, about nine tenths of them seen just once. The material sequenced was peripheral blood. The receptors were gathered from a man between 65 and 80 years old with active or convalescent COVID-19.

This sequence joins TRBV19 and TRBJ1-2; 7 bases map to TRBD1. Germline CDR1 LNHDA, CDR2 SQIVND (reference sequence). CDR3 length equals 15 residues. V lost 5 bases and J lost 4; bases outside the gene matches: 10. DNA for the CDR3: TGTGCCAGTAGTCCCAGGGGGGCGTCTGGCTATGGCTACACCTTC. This translates into CASSPRGASGYGYTF.

The V call is TRBV18, the J call TRBJ1-1; D might be TRBD1 (6 bases). The germline V and J ends were trimmed by 3 bases and 0 bases, with 11 bases remaining between them. This CDR3 has 15 residues. Germline V gives CDR1 KGHSH, CDR2 LQKENI. In DNA form, the CDR3 reads TGTGCCAGCTCACCTAAGGGACACCTGAACACTGAAGCTTTCTTT. Its protein product is CASSPKGHLNTEAFF.

The chain couples TRBV5-1 to TRBJ2-2, with 7 nucleotides matching TRBD2. CDR3 length equals 16 residues. Per germline, CDR1 SGHRS and CDR2 YFSETQ. The junction had 7 bases not matched to a gene; V was cut back by 1 base and J by 4 bases. The CDR3 nucleotides read TGCGCCAGCAGCTTGTATCGGGAGGCAATCACCGGGGAGCTGTTTTTT. Encoded protein: CASSLYREAITGELFF. Using reference TRBV5-1 and TRBJ2-2 for the parts outside the CDR3, the full variable domain is KAGVTQTPRYLIKTRGQQVTLSCSPISGHRSVSWYQQTPGQGLQFLFEYFSETQRNKGNFPGRFSGRQFSNSRSEMNVSTLELGDSALYLCASSLYREAITGELFFGEGSRLTVL.

The genes are TRBV6-5 and TRBJ2-7; D is perhaps TRBD2 (6 bases). Trimming took 7 bases from V and 2 from J, leaving 12 bases between them. Germline V gene data show CDR1 as MNHEY and CDR2 as SVGAGI. The CDR3 consists of 13 residues. This chain's CDR3 is CASNRGYAYEQYF. In DNA form, the CDR3 reads TGTGCCAGCAATCGGGGGTACGCCTACGAGCAGTACTTC.

The chain has TRBV16 and TRBJ2-1, with D perhaps TRBD2 (5 bases). Trimming left V 0 bases short and J 3 bases short, with 12 bases between. Germline CDR1 is KGHSY and CDR2 is FQNENV. CDR3 length: 16 residues. The CDR3 nucleotides are TGTGCCAGCAGCCAATCTACCGCGGGTTTCTACAATGAGCAGTTCTTC. Its protein product is CASSQSTAGFYNEQFF.

V is TRBV15 and J is TRBJ1-1, with D unresolved. CDR3 length: 13 amino acids. CDR1 and CDR2 (germline): LNHNV, YYDKDF (reference sequence). V was pared by 1 base and J by 7 bases, with 10 bases between. The CDR3 nucleotides are TGTGCCACCAGCAGAGGGGCGAAGGTTGAAGCTTTCTTT. Translating gives CATSRGAKVEAFF.

The chain has TRBV19 and TRBJ1-5; the D gene is possibly TRBD1 (6 bases). V gave up 3 bases and J gave up 6 bases, with 18 bases separating them. From germline, CDR1 is LNHDA and CDR2 SQIVND (reference sequence). This CDR3 is built from 16 residues. For the CDR3, the DNA is TGTGCCAGTAGTATGCCTCGAGAGGGGGGGATTCAGCCCCAGCATTTT. It is translated as CASSMPREGGIQPQHF.

The V gene is TRBV5-5, the J gene TRBJ1-1, with unresolved D. The CDR3 spans 13 residues. Germline lookup yields CDR1 SGHKS and CDR2 YYEKEE (reference sequence). The V end was cut by 2 bases, the J end by 4 bases, with 9 bases between. CDR3 in DNA: TGTGCCAGCAGCTTTTCTAGACGCACTGAAGCTTTCTTT. Translated, it gives CASSFSRRTEAFF.

This clone was found once. J is TRBJ2-2 and V is TRBV28; the D gene is possibly TRBD2 (5 bases). Germline values: CDR1 MDHEN, CDR2 SYDVKM. V dropped 3 bases and J dropped 5 bases, with 7 bases sitting between them. The CDR3 runs 13 residues. Here the CDR3 DNA reads TGTGCCAGCAGTTTCCGGGAAACCGGGGAGCTGTTTTTT. Protein: CASSFRETGELFF.

A few counts support this clone. This chain connects TRBV11-2 to TRBJ1-1, with 8 bases identical to TRBD1. V trimming: 4 bases; J trimming: 6 bases; junction bases outside the gene matches: 7. This CDR3 region has 14 residues. Per germline, CDR1 SGHAT and CDR2 FQNNGV. CDR3 nucleotide sequence: TGTGCCAGCAGCTCAAGGCAGGGGGCGCCTGAAGCTTTCTTT. Translated, it gives CASSSRQGAPEAFF.

The V and J genes are TRBV19 and TRBJ1-2; 7 bases align to TRBD1. The V segment lost 7 bases and the J segment 0 bases; nucleotides outside the gene matches: 5. CDR3 length: 14 residues. Per germline, CDR1 LNHDA and CDR2 SQIVND (reference sequence). CDR3 residues: CASNWDRSNYGYTF. The CDR3 coding sequence is TGTGCCAGTAACTGGGACAGATCTAACTATGGCTACACCTTC. Filled out from reference TRBV19 and TRBJ1-2, the complete variable domain reads DGGITQSPKYLFRKEGQNVTLSCEQNLNHDAMYWYRQDPGQGLRLIYYSQIVNDFQKGDIAEGYSVSREKKESFPLTVTSAQKNPTAFYLCASNWDRSNYGYTFGSGTRLTVV.

The CDR3: CASSLSRARADTQYF. The CDR3 DNA reads TGTGCCAGCAGCTTGAGCAGGGCCCGGGCAGATACGCAGTATTTT. The chain carries TRBV11-2 and TRBJ2-3, with D perhaps matching TRBD1 (5 bases). Trimming took 3 bases from V and 4 from J, leaving 14 bases between them. The germline gives CDR1 SGHAT, CDR2 FQNNGV. This CDR3 has 15 residues.

The chain couples TRBV15 to TRBJ1-2; 8 nucleotides align to TRBD1. The CDR3 is 12 residues long. The V segment lost 3 bases and the J segment 8 bases; nucleotides outside the gene matches: 2. Germline lookup yields CDR1 LNHNV and CDR2 YYDKDF (reference sequence). The CDR3 region is CATSRDREGYTF. The CDR3 region has the DNA TGTGCCACCAGCAGGGACAGGGAGGGCTACACCTTC.

V gene TRBV19 combines with J gene TRBJ1-3, with 9 bases matching TRBD1. CDR1 LNHDA and CDR2 SQIVND come from the germline V gene (reference sequence). Trimming cost V 6 bases and J 7 bases; bases outside gene matches: 4. This CDR3 has 13 residues. The CDR3 DNA reads as TGTGCCAGTAGGAAAGACAGGGGGAACACCATATATTTT. This encodes CASRKDRGNTIYF.

This clone was recorded once. In DNA form, the CDR3 reads TGTGCCAGCAGTGAAGCTTGGGGCAGGGGGTTCTACGAGCAGTACTTC. This translates into CASSEAWGRGFYEQYF. The chain carries TRBV2 and TRBJ2-7, with 7 bases that match TRBD1. The CDR3 spans 16 residues. The germline V gene encodes CDR1 SNHLY and CDR2 FYNNEI. V dropped 0 bases and J dropped 3; count of bases not matched to a gene: 8.

The chain employs TRBV21-1 and TRBJ2-7; the table's D call, TRBD1, has no DNA check behind it. TRBV21-1 is a listed pseudogene. The CDR3 has 21 residues. The CDR3 loop reads CASSKLRWRDRVPHRSYEQYF. CDR3 DNA: TGTGCCAGCAGCAAATTAAGGTGGAGGGACAGGGTCCCACACCGCTCCTACGAGCAGTACTTC.

This chain's CDR3 is CASSLTGGTIYEQYF. The CDR3 DNA follows: TGTGCCAGCAGCTTAACAGGGGGGACTATCTACGAGCAGTACTTC. The chain is built from TRBV11-2 and TRBJ2-7; the D gene is possibly TRBD1 (8 bases). This CDR3 has 15 amino acids. Deletions cut 2 bases from V and 3 bases from J, with 14 bases between. The germline V gene encodes CDR1 SGHAT and CDR2 FQNNGV.

The V and J genes are TRBV7-2 and TRBJ1-1; a possible D gene is TRBD1 (5 bases). Trimming cost V 2 bases and J 6 bases, with 16 bases left between them. The germline V gene has CDR1 SGHTA and CDR2 FQGNSA. The CDR3 is 15 amino acids. Here the CDR3 DNA reads TGTGCCAGCAGCTTATTTTCCGCGGGAGGGGCTGAAGCTTTCTTT. Its protein is CASSLFSAGGAEAFF.

The table lists this clone with a few counts. J is TRBJ1-1 and V is TRBV7-2; the match to TRBD1 covers 8 bases. The CDR3 runs 16 residues. Losses at the gene ends were 5 bases for V and 1 base for J; bases not matched to a gene: 9. Germline CDR1 reads SGHTA; CDR2 reads FQGNSA. The CDR3 is CASSPDRALSNTEAFF. CDR3 coding DNA: TGTGCCAGCAGCCCGGACAGGGCCTTATCGAACACTGAAGCTTTCTTT. Full variable domain (missing parts from reference TRBV7-2 and TRBJ1-1): GAGVSQSPSNKVTEKGKDVELRCDPISGHTALYWYRQSLGQGLEFLIYFQGNSAPDKSGLPSDRFSAERTGGSVSTLTIQRTQQEDSAVYLCASSPDRALSNTEAFFGQGTRLTVV.

The V call is TRBV27, the J call TRBJ1-1, with 8 nucleotides matching TRBD1. The germline V gene has CDR1 MNHEY and CDR2 SMNVEV (reference sequence). The CDR3 extends over 16 amino acids. J was trimmed by 4 bases and V by 5 bases; bases with no gene match: 12. CDR3 loop: CASSLLPGGAGTEAFF. CDR3 nucleotide sequence: TGTGCCAGCAGTCTCCTCCCAGGGGGCGCGGGCACTGAAGCTTTCTTT.

This clone was recorded only once. V is TRBV28 and J is TRBJ1-2; TRBD1 matches at 7 bases. CDR1 is MDHEN, CDR2 SYDVKM, per germline. V gave up 6 bases and J gave up 4 bases; unmatched junction bases: 8. CDR3 length equals 14 residues. The CDR3 loop reads CASSSGGLGYGYTF. The CDR3 DNA reads TGTGCCAGCAGCTCAGGGGGGCTAGGCTATGGCTACACCTTC.

The chain couples TRBV27 to TRBJ2-1, with D possibly being TRBD2 (6 bases). The CDR3 consists of 14 residues. V was shortened by 9 bases and J by 0 bases, with 12 bases between the two germline ends. Germline-derived CDR1 and CDR2 are MNHEY and SMNVEV (reference sequence). The CDR3 coding sequence is TGTGCCAGTACGGGACTTAGCTCCTACAATGAGCAGTTCTTC. Translating gives CASTGLSSYNEQFF.

The V and J genes are TRBV28 and TRBJ2-3, with TRBD2 matching 7 bases. V gave up 5 bases and J gave up 1 base; unmatched junction bases: 9. Germline V lookup: CDR1 MDHEN, CDR2 SYDVKM. The CDR3 is 16 residues long. The CDR3 DNA sequence: TGTGCCAGCAGTGATATGGGGAGGGGAGGCACAGATACGCAGTATTTT. Protein sequence: CASSDMGRGGTDTQYF. The variable domain in full, completed from reference TRBV28 and TRBJ2-3, reads DVKVTQSSRYLVKRTGEKVFLECVQDMDHENMFWYRQDPGLGLRLIYFSYDVKMKEKGDIPEGYSVSREKKERFSLILESASTNQTSMYLCASSDMGRGGTDTQYFGPGTRLTVL.